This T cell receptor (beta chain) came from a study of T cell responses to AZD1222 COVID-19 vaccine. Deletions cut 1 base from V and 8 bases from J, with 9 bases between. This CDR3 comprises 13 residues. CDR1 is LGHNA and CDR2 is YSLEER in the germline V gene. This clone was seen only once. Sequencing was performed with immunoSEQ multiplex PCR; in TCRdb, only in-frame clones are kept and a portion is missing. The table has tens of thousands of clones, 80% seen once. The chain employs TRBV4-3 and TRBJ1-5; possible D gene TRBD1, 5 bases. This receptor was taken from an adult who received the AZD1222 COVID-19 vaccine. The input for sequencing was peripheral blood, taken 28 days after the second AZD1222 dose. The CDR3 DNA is TGCGCCAGCAGCCAAGGAAGGGGTGAGCCCCAGCATTTT. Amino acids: CASSQGRGEPQHF.